Reported below is one T cell receptor (beta chain). Its antigen is undetermined. Generated by immunoSEQ multiplex PCR, the TCRdb table keeps only in-frame clones and is missing some. This table holds 100,000 to 150,000 clones, 95% to 96% found once. The entry originates in a study of cytomegalovirus exposure and HLA in healthy donors. General study results and limits: Most TCR sequences proved rare, with some public TCRs found in many donors. It was reported that the classifier diagnosed cytomegalovirus status with high specificity and sensitivity in both the original and validation cohorts.

A roughly 120-subject validation cohort, separate from the roughly 700-subject first cohort, supplied the donors. With V trimmed by 6 bases and J by 0 bases, 7 bases remained unmatched. Germline V gene sequence: CDR1 MNHEY, CDR2 SMNVEV (reference sequence). This CDR3 contains 15 residues. This chain links TRBV27 with TRBJ1-1, with 7 bases identical to TRBD1. The sequencing input was PBMCs. This TCR came from a man between 18 and 29 years old in good health and CMV-seronegative. The CDR3 protein is CASSRGGLMNTEAFF. In nucleotides, the CDR3 is TGTGCCAGCAGCCGAGGGGGCCTGATGAACACTGAAGCTTTCTTT.